Only a few counts were recorded for the clone carrying this TCR beta chain. What it recognizes is unknown. This sample was taken from a study of T cells in Graves' hyperthyroidism and ophthalmopathy. The investigators amplified TCR beta CDR3 regions from RNA transcripts. First-round RT-PCR with HTBI primers amplified the TCR CDR3 region. TCRdb recomputed calls from the multiplex PCR reads with MiXCR, one row per CDR3 protein. The table lists fewer than 500,000 distinct CDR3 sequences, approximately 12% of them singletons. Study-level results: Most thyroid-expanded clonotypes above 0.001 were also found in blood.

Recently diagnosed hyperthyroidism of less than 2 months' duration affected patients aged 18 to 65. Diagnoses were made from clinical symptoms, serum measures (thyroxine and TRAb), thyroid ultrasound and orbital computed tomography. Before ophthalmopathy appeared, progressors gave blood at initial hyperthyroidism diagnosis. CDR1 and CDR2 (germline): SGDLS, YYNGEE. The CDR3 has 14 residues. V lost 1 base to trimming and J lost 2 bases, with 8 bases between them. Sequencing was carried out using blood. The chain is built from TRBV9 and TRBJ2-3; D not certain. The sequence came from a man aged 30-40 years with Graves' hyperthyroidism that later progressed to Graves' ophthalmopathy. CDR3 DNA: TGTGCCAGCAGCGTATCCGGCAACACAGATACGCAGTATTTT. Encoded protein: CASSVSGNTDTQYF.